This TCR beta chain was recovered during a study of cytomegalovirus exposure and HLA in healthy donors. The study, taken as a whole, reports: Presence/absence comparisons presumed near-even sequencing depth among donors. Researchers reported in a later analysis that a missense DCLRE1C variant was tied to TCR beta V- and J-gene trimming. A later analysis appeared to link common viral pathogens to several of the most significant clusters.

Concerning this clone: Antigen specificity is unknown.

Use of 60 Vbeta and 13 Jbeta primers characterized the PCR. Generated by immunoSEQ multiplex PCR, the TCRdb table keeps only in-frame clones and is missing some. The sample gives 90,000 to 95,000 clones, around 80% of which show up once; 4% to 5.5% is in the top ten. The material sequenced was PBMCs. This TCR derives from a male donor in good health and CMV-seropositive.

The CDR3 DNA sequence: TGTGCCAGCAGTGCCCCCGGGACTAGCGGGGCCCCCTACGAGCAGTACTTC. It translates to CASSAPGTSGAPYEQYF. V is TRBV28 and J is TRBJ2-7; 13 bases line up with TRBD2. The CDR3 is 17 amino acids. CDR1 is MDHEN, CDR2 SYDVKM, per germline. The junction had 9 bases not matched to a gene; V was cut back by 5 bases and J by 2 bases.